This is a list of T cell receptor beta chains from one sample in a study of tumor-infiltrating lymphocytes in primary liver carcinoma. TCRdb re-derived calls from the multiplex PCR reads in MiXCR, one entry per CDR3 protein. Among around 190,000 distinct CDR3 sequences listed, approximately 80% were seen once. Sequenced input: tumor tissue from primary liver carcinoma. The source of these receptors is a man aged 35 to 55 with primary liver carcinoma and hepatitis B virus infection. Each CDR3 is given with its conserved first and last residue. Fields, in order: V gene, J gene, clone size, D gene, CDR3 DNA, CDR3 protein. A D gene is named only where the DNA matches it firmly. Size is omitted from some rows. Given values are once, few, many or a class for expanded clones.

TRBV29-1	TRBJ1-1	-	-	TGCAGCCTTGACGGGGCTCCCAGGGAGGCTTTCTTT	CSLDGAPREAFF
TRBV4-1	TRBJ2-2	-	-	TGCGCCAGCAGCCACGTCGCCACCACCGGGCAGCTGTTTTTT	CASSHVATTGQLFF
TRBV4-1	TRBJ2-7	-	TRBD2	TGCGCCAGCAGCCAGGAGAGGACTAGTGGGAGTGTTTACAAGCAGTATTTC	CASSQERTSGSVYKQYF
TRBV24-1	TRBJ2-1	few	-	TGTGCCACCAGTGATTTGCTCTACCAATACAATGAGCAGTTCTTC	CATSDLLYQYNEQFF
TRBV4-2	TRBJ2-2	-	TRBD2	TGTACCAGCAGCCAGGATCAGGTGGGAGGGGAACTGTTTTTT	CTSSQDQVGGELFF
TRBV5-5	TRBJ1-2	many	-	TGTGCCAGCAGCTACGCGGGCTATGGCTACACCTTC	CASSYAGYGYTF
TRBV12-3/TRBV12-4	TRBJ2-5	-	-	TGTACCAGCAGTACCGAGACAGACGGAGAGACCCAGTACTTC	CTSSTETDGETQYF
TRBV10-2	TRBJ1-5	-	-	TGCGCCGGCAGTGAGATCGACCGGGGAGGGAATAAGCCCCAGCATTTT	CAGSEIDRGGNKPQHF
TRBV4-3	TRBJ1-2	-	TRBD1	TGTGCCAGCAACCAAGATTCCGGGACAGGGGATGGCTACACCTTC	CASNQDSGTGDGYTF
TRBV5-5	TRBJ1-5	many	-	TGTGCCAGCAGCTCAATCAGCAATCAGCCCCAGCATTTT	CASSSISNQPQHF
TRBV7-9	TRBJ1-5	many	-	TGTGCCAGCAGCTTCGGGGGAGTTGAACAGCCCCAGCATTTT	CASSFGGVEQPQHF
TRBV5-1	TRBJ1-3	few	TRBD1	TGCGCCAGCAGCGATGACAGGGCGCGCTCTGGAAACACCATATATTTT	CASSDDRARSGNTIYF
TRBV11-1	TRBJ2-5	-	-	TGTACCAGTAGCCAGCTGGGGGAGACCCAGTACTTC	CTSSQLGETQYF
TRBV5-6	TRBJ1-6	once	-	TGTGCCAGCTTCAGCAGGTCGAGCTACTATAATTCACCCCTCCACTTT	CASFSRSSYYNSPLHF
TRBV11-2	TRBJ1-5	-	-	TGTGCCAGCAGCTTAGCAGGGGTAGCAGGGAGCAATCAGCCCCAGAATTTT	CASSLAGVAGSNQPQNF
TRBV11-1	TRBJ2-1	once	-	TGTGCCACCAGCTTAGCGCTCGAAGGGTGGCAGTTCTTC	CATSLALEGWQFF
TRBV11-2	TRBJ2-6	-	-	TGTGCCAGCAGCATGGGGGAAGACAGGAACATTTCCCTCTCTGGGGCCAACGTCCTGACTTTC	CASSMGEDRNISLSGANVLTF
TRBV4-2	TRBJ2-7	-	-	TGTGCCAGCAGCCAAGGTCGGGGCCTATACGAGCAGAACTTC	CASSQGRGLYEQNF
TRBV28	TRBJ1-6	-	-	TGTGCCAGCAGCTTGCGGGAAAACGGGTCACCCCTCAACTTT	CASSLRENGSPLNF
TRBV6-2/TRBV6-3	TRBJ1-1	-	TRBD1	TGTGCCGGCCTAGGACAGGAGAACGCTGAAGCTTTCTTT	CAGLGQENAEAFF
TRBV5-6	TRBJ2-7	-	-	TGTGCCAGCAGCTTTCGGTCACGGTGCTTCGAGCAGTACTTC	CASSFRSRCFEQYF
TRBV4-3	TRBJ2-7	-	-	TGCGCCAGCAGCCGAGTTCGGGCTAGTGGCTACGAGCAGTACTTC	CASSRVRASGYEQYF
TRBV11-1	TRBJ2-1	-	-	TGTGCCAGCAACTTCCAGGTACTGCTGGACATTGAGCAGTTCTTC	CASNFQVLLDIEQFF
TRBV12-3/TRBV12-4	TRBJ2-3	-	-	TGTGCCAACAGTTTAGATTCCGGAAGCGGGCGCGCGCAGTATTTT	CANSLDSGSGRAQYF
TRBV6-5	TRBJ2-1	-	-	TGTGCCAGCAGTTACTCCAAGGCGGCGTGGCCCTCCTACAATGAGCAGTTTTTC	CASSYSKAAWPSYNEQFF
TRBV30	TRBJ1-5	-	TRBD1	TGTGCCTGGAGTGTACGAGTTGGGGGACAGGCGGTTCCCCAGCATTTT	CAWSVRVGGQAVPQHF
TRBV5-4	TRBJ1-1	few	-	TGTGCCAACAGCCCTGGACGGGAAGGAACTGAAGCTTTCTTT	CANSPGREGTEAFF
TRBV5-1	TRBJ2-3	-	-	TGCGCCAGCAGCTTTTCGAGCGCGAGTACCACAGATACGCAGTATTTT	CASSFSSASTTDTQYF
TRBV11-1	TRBJ2-7	-	-	TGTGCCAGCAGCTTAGGCTCCAGGACCAGCTACGAGCAGTACTTC	CASSLGSRTSYEQYF
TRBV6-5	TRBJ2-2	-	TRBD1	TGTACCAGCAGACAGGGGAACACCGGGGAGCTGTTTTTC	CTSRQGNTGELFF
TRBV4-3	TRBJ2-2	-	-	TGCGCCGGCAGCCAAGATTGGTACTGGGAGCTGTTTTTT	CAGSQDWYWELFF
TRBV7-9	TRBJ2-2	many	-	TGTGCCAGCACCTCCCCAGGGACAACCAAGAACACCGGGGAGCTGTTTTTT	CASTSPGTTKNTGELFF
TRBV4-3	TRBJ1-2	-	TRBD1	TGCGCCAGCAGCCAGAAATATCGACAGGGGCGGATCTATGGCTACATCTTC	CASSQKYRQGRIYGYIF
TRBV6-2/TRBV6-3	TRBJ2-7	-	TRBD1	TGTACCAGCAGCCTCCGAGACAGGGCCCACGATCTGTACTTC	CTSSLRDRAHDLYF
TRBV12-3/TRBV12-4	TRBJ2-3	-	TRBD2	TGTGCCAGCAGCTCGAGGACTAGCGGGGTCACAGATACGCAGTGTTTT	CASSSRTSGVTDTQCF
TRBV11-3	TRBJ2-7	-	TRBD1	TGTGCGACTCGACAGGGGGTGACTTTCTACGAGCAGTATTTC	CATRQGVTFYEQYF
TRBV6-1	TRBJ2-7	once	-	TGTGCCATCATACTACTAGCAGGAGTGCCCTACGAGCAGTACTTC	CAIILLAGVPYEQYF
TRBV7-2	TRBJ2-7	-	TRBD2	TGTGCCAGCAGCTTAGTCGGCGGGAGGGTGGACTACGGGCAGTACTTC	CASSLVGGRVDYGQYF
TRBV19	TRBJ2-7	many	-	TGTGCCAGTAGCCCCGGGTTCTCCTACGAGCAGTACTTC	CASSPGFSYEQYF
TRBV12-3/TRBV12-4	TRBJ1-1	-	-	TGTGCCAGCAGTTTGGGGCTGATGAACGCTCAAGCTTTCTTT	CASSLGLMNAQAFF
TRBV5-4	TRBJ2-1	-	-	TGTGCCAGCACCCTCCGGGACCCTACCAATGAGCAGTTTTTC	CASTLRDPTNEQFF
TRBV5-6	TRBJ1-2	-	-	TGTGCCAGCAGTCCACAGGAGGCTGACTATGGCTACACCTTC	CASSPQEADYGYTF
TRBV7-9	TRBJ2-7	-	TRBD1	TGTGCCAGCAGCTTACCCCACTTAATGGGACAGCCCTACGAGCAGCATTTC	CASSLPHLMGQPYEQHF
TRBV4-1	TRBJ2-2	-	-	TGCGCCAGCAGCCAAGATGGGGCGAAATGGGGCGGGGAGCTGTTTTTT	CASSQDGAKWGGELFF
TRBV5-1	TRBJ1-4	-	TRBD1	TGCACCAGCAGACAGGGCAGTAATGAAAAACCGTTTTTT	CTSRQGSNEKPFF
TRBV6-5	TRBJ1-3	-	-	TGTGCCAGCAGGCCCAAAGTCTCTGGAAACATCATGTATTTT	CASRPKVSGNIMYF
TRBV10-3	TRBJ1-1	-	-	TGTGCCACAAGAGGGGGGCCCGACACTGAAGCTTTCTTT	CATRGGPDTEAFF
TRBV4-2	TRBJ2-1	-	-	TGTGCCAGCAGCCAATCTGGCGGACTTCACAATGAGCAGTTCTTC	CASSQSGGLHNEQFF
TRBV29-1	TRBJ2-3	-	-	TGCAGCGTTGAAGATCGTGGGGGCCGGGGCACATATACGCAGTATTTT	CSVEDRGGRGTYTQYF
TRBV5-6	TRBJ1-1	once	-	TGTGCCAGCAGCTTGGAGAAGGTTACGAGCATTGAAACTTTCTTT	CASSLEKVTSIETFF
TRBV29-1	TRBJ1-2	-	-	TGCAGCGTCAAGTTTGGACAGTGGATCTATGGCTATAGCTTC	CSVKFGQWIYGYSF
TRBV11-1	TRBJ2-4	-	-	TGTACCAGCAGCTTTCCCGGGACTTGCAGGACAAAAAACATTCAGTACTTC	CTSSFPGTCRTKNIQYF
TRBV11-2	TRBJ2-1	-	-	TGTGCCAGCAGCTTATATCTGGGGACCTACAGTGAGCAGTTCTTC	CASSLYLGTYSEQFF
TRBV11-2	TRBJ2-3	-	TRBD2	TGTGCCAGCAGTTTACGAGCGGGAGTCAGCACAGGTACGCAGTATTTT	CASSLRAGVSTGTQYF
TRBV5-4	TRBJ2-1	medium-sized	-	TGTGCCAGCAGCTCCTACAATGAGCAGTTCTTC	CASSSYNEQFF
TRBV6-6	TRBJ2-1	-	TRBD2	TGTGCCGGCAGTGAAGCCTCAGGGGGACTAGCGGGAATCTACAATGAGCAATTCTTC	CAGSEASGGLAGIYNEQFF
TRBV29-1	TRBJ2-2	-	TRBD2	TGCAGCGTTGGGACTAGCACGGCGAACGCCGGGGAACTGTTTTTT	CSVGTSTANAGELFF
TRBV6-2/TRBV6-3	TRBJ1-2	-	-	TGTGCCAGCAGCTCCGTACCACTGAACTATGGCTACATCTTC	CASSSVPLNYGYIF
TRBV4-1	TRBJ1-1	-	TRBD1	TGCGCCAGCATGTCTACTTCCACAGGGGTTGCTATTGATGTAGCTTTCTTT	CASMSTSTGVAIDVAFF